The 15 T cell receptor beta chains reported below all come from one sample, sequenced in a study of cytotoxic CD8 clonotypes in ibrutinib-treated CLL. Profiling relied on immunoSEQ multiplex PCR, and the TCRdb table lists in-frame clones only, not all of them. The sample has just over 200,000 clones, 70% to 75% seen once. Here the sequenced sample was PBMCs, taken after 12 months of ibrutinib treatment. The receptors shown here come from a human donor with chronic lymphocytic leukemia.

The V gene is TRBV7-9, the J gene TRBJ2-7; the D gene is possibly TRBD2 (5 bases). V lost 7 bases to trimming and J lost 2 bases, with 18 bases between them. The CDR3 runs 15 residues. CDR1 SEHNR and CDR2 FQNEAQ come from the germline V gene (reference sequence). Here the CDR3 reads CASIPRGQVTYEQYF. Written as DNA, the CDR3 is TGTGCCAGCATCCCAAGAGGGCAGGTGACCTACGAGCAGTACTTC. Full variable domain (outside the CDR3, taken from reference TRBV7-9 and TRBJ2-7): DTGVSQNPRHKITKRGQNVTFRCDPISEHNRLYWYRQTLGQGPEFLTYFQNEAQLEKSRLLSDRFSAERPKGSFSTLEIQRTEQGDSAMYLCASIPRGQVTYEQYFGPGTRLTVT.

The chain carries TRBV4-1 and TRBJ1-2, with 8 bases that match TRBD1. With V trimmed by 1 base and J by 8 bases, 6 bases remained unmatched. From germline, CDR1 is MGHRA and CDR2 YSYEKL. The length of the CDR3 is 14 residues. The CDR3 loop is CASSQAGGPRGYTF. In DNA form, the CDR3 reads TGCGCCAGCAGCCAAGCAGGGGGCCCTAGGGGCTACACCTTC.

Many counts were recorded for this clone. The rearrangement joins TRBV6-1 to TRBJ1-2; D not certain. The CDR3 runs 13 residues. The germline V gene has CDR1 MNHNS and CDR2 SASEGT. V was shortened by 4 bases and J by 4 bases, with 10 bases between the two germline ends. CDR3 sequence (DNA): TGTGCCAGCAGTGTAGTAGCAGGCTATGGCTACACCTTC. Amino acid sequence: CASSVVAGYGYTF.

The gene calls are TRBV11-2 and TRBJ1-4; D is undetermined. Germline V lookup: CDR1 SGHAT, CDR2 FQNNGV. The CDR3 loop spans 13 amino acids. V gave up 2 bases and J gave up 0 bases, with 1 base separating them. CDR3: CASSLSTNEKLFF. DNA for the CDR3: TGTGCCAGCAGCTTATCAACTAATGAAAAACTGTTTTTT.

The gene calls are TRBV5-1 and TRBJ2-2; possible D gene TRBD2, 5 bases. V gave up 0 bases and J gave up 6 bases, with 15 bases separating them. The germline CDR1 and CDR2 sequences are SGHRS and YFSETQ. CDR3 length equals 16 residues. CDR3: CASSLATQKEAGELFF. As DNA, the CDR3 is TGCGCCAGCAGCTTGGCGACACAAAAGGAGGCCGGGGAGCTGTTTTTT.

The J gene is TRBJ2-7, the V gene TRBV28, with D unclear. The germline V gene encodes CDR1 MDHEN and CDR2 SYDVKM. The CDR3 is 12 residues long. The V gene lost 6 bases and the J gene lost 0 bases, with 6 bases spanning the gap. The CDR3 region has the DNA TGTGCCAGCAGCGGGCCCTCCTACGAGCAGTACTTC. Translated: CASSGPSYEQYF. Based on the CDR3 plus reference TRBV28 and TRBJ2-7, the full variable domain is DVKVTQSSRYLVKRTGEKVFLECVQDMDHENMFWYRQDPGLGLRLIYFSYDVKMKEKGDIPEGYSVSREKKERFSLILESASTNQTSMYLCASSGPSYEQYFGPGTRLTVT.

The chain uses TRBV6-5 and TRBJ2-2; 8 bases are shared with TRBD1. Trimming cost V 6 bases and J 7 bases; bases outside gene matches: 10. Germline CDR1 reads MNHEY; CDR2 reads SVGAGI. The CDR3 contains 15 residues. Here the CDR3 reads CASSPDRGQIGELFF. The CDR3 DNA sequence: TGTGCCAGCAGCCCCGACAGGGGTCAGATCGGGGAGCTGTTTTTT.

The V gene is TRBV4-1, the J gene TRBJ2-3, with 9 positions matching TRBD2. The germline gives CDR1 MGHRA, CDR2 YSYEKL. V shed 1 base, J shed 0 bases, and the junction held 5 bases outside the gene matches. The CDR3 is made up of 17 amino acids. This CDR3 reads CASSQAESGRSTDTQYF. CDR3 nucleotides: TGCGCCAGCAGCCAAGCCGAGAGCGGGAGGAGCACAGATACGCAGTATTTT.

V and J are TRBV28 and TRBJ2-2, with TRBD1 identical over 7 bases. Losses at the gene ends were 3 bases for V and 3 bases for J; bases not matched to a gene: 10. The CDR3 has 17 amino acids. Germline loops: CDR1 MDHEN, CDR2 SYDVKM. This CDR3 is CASSLGQLRRHTGELFF. CDR3 in DNA: TGTGCCAGCAGTTTGGGACAGTTACGCAGGCACACCGGGGAGCTGTTTTTT.

In this sample, this clone turned up a few times. The CDR3 region has the DNA TGTGCCAGCACCCCCCAGGGGGTCTATGGCTACACCTTC. This translates into CASTPQGVYGYTF. The chain employs TRBV7-9 and TRBJ1-2; 7 bases are shared with TRBD1. The CDR3 spans 13 residues. Germline V lookup: CDR1 SEHNR, CDR2 FQNEAQ (reference sequence). J gave up 4 bases and V 7 bases, and 6 bases lay outside the gene matches.

The chain joins TRBV7-6 to TRBJ2-3; D not resolved. The V gene's germline CDR1 is SGHVS and CDR2 FNYEAQ. There are 15 residues in the CDR3. Trimming removed 4 bases from V and 2 bases from J, with 13 bases in between. CDR3 bases: TGTGCCAGCAGCTATAGACCGTTCTACACAGATACGCAGTATTTT. Protein sequence: CASSYRPFYTDTQYF.

The genes are TRBV30 and TRBJ2-7; 9 nucleotides match TRBD1. Germline-derived CDR1 and CDR2 are GTSNPN and SVGIG (reference sequence). V shed 3 bases, J shed 2 bases, and the junction held 8 bases outside the gene matches. The CDR3 has 15 amino acids. CDR3 loop: CAWSGWTGAAYEQYF. CDR3 coding DNA: TGTGCCTGGAGCGGCTGGACAGGGGCCGCCTACGAGCAGTACTTC.

This chain links TRBV5-1 with TRBJ1-5, with TRBD1 matching over 8 bases. The CDR3 totals 14 residues. Germline lookup yields CDR1 SGHRS and CDR2 YFSETQ. V lost 4 bases to trimming and J lost 7 bases; unmatched junction nucleotides: 7. The CDR3 sequence: CASSLGQGRQPQHF. CDR3 DNA: TGCGCCAGCAGCCTAGGACAGGGTCGGCAGCCCCAGCATTTT.

The rearrangement links TRBV6-1 to TRBJ2-2, with 8 bases identical to TRBD1. The CDR3 totals 14 residues. With 6 bases clipped from V and 6 bases from J, the junction kept 6 bases outside the gene matches. Germline V CDR1 and CDR2: MNHNS, SASEGT. CDR3 in amino acids: CASRPGQAAGELFF. The CDR3 nucleotides are TGTGCCAGCAGACCGGGACAGGCAGCCGGGGAGCTGTTTTTT.

This clone showed up many times. The chain carries TRBV7-3 and TRBJ1-4, with D unclear. Germline V gene data show CDR1 as SGHTA and CDR2 as FQGTGA. Trimming left V 2 bases short and J 3 bases short, with 13 bases between. There are 16 residues in the CDR3. CDR3: CASSLGDSYANEKLFF. The CDR3 bases are TGTGCCAGCAGCTTAGGTGACTCGTACGCTAATGAAAAACTGTTTTTT. The full variable domain, with the rest looked up from reference TRBV7-3 and TRBJ1-4, is GAGVSQTPSNKVTEKGKYVELRCDPISGHTALYWYRQSLGQGPEFLIYFQGTGAADDSGLPNDRFFAVRPEGSVSTLKIQRTERGDSAVYLCASSLGDSYANEKLFFGSGTQLSVL.